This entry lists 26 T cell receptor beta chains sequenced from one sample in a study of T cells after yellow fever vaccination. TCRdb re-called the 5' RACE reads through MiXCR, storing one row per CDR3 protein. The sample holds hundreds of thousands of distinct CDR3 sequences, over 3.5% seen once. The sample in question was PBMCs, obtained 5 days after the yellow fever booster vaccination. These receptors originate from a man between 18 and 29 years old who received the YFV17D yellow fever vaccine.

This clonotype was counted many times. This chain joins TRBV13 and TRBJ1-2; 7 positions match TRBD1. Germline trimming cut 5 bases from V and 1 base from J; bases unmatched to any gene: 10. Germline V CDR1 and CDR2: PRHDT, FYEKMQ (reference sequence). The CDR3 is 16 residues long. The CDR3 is CASSPRGASYNYGYTF. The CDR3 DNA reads TGTGCCAGCAGCCCCAGGGGGGCCAGTTATAACTATGGCTACACCTTC.

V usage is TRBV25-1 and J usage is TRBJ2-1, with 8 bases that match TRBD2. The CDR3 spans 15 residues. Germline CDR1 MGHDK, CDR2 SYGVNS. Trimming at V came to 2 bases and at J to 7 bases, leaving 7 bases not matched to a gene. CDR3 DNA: TGTGCCAGCAGTGAAGTTGGGACTAGGGCAAATGAGCAGTTCTTC. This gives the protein CASSEVGTRANEQFF.

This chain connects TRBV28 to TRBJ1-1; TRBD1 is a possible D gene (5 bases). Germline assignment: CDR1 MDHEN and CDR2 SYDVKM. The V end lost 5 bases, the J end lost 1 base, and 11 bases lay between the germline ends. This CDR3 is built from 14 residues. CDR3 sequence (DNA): TGTGCCAGCAGTACCTTTGGGGGGAACACTGAAGCTTTCTTT. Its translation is CASSTFGGNTEAFF.

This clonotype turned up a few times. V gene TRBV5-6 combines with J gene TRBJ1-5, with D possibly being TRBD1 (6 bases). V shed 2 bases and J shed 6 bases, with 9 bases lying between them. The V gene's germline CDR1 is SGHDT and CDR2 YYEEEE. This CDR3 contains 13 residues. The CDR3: CASSLGGSQPQHF. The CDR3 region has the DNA TGTGCCAGCAGCTTAGGGGGGTCTCAGCCCCAGCATTTT.

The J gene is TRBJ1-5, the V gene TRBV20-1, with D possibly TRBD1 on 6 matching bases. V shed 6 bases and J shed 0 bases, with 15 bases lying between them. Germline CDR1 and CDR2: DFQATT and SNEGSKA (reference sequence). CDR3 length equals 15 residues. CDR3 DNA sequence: TGCAGTGCCTCAAGGGGGGGTATTAGCAATCAGCCCCAGCATTTT. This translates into CSASRGGISNQPQHF.

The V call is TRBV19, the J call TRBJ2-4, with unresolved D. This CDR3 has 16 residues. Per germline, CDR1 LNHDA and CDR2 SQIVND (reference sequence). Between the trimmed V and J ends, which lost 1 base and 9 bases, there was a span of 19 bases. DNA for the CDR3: TGTGCCAGTAGTATAGGGGTCCTGGGCAACCGCCGCATTCAGTACTTC. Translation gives CASSIGVLGNRRIQYF. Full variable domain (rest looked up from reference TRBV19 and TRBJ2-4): DGGITQSPKYLFRKEGQNVTLSCEQNLNHDAMYWYRQDPGQGLRLIYYSQIVNDFQKGDIAEGYSVSREKKESFPLTVTSAQKNPTAFYLCASSIGVLGNRRIQYFGAGTRLSVL.

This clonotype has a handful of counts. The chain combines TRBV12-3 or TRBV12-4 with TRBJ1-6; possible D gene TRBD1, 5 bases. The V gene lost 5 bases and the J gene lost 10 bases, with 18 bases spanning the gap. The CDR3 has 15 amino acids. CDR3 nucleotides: TGTGCCAGCAGTCCCGAGTTCGGGGGGGTGTCACCCCTCCACTTT. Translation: CASSPEFGGVSPLHF.

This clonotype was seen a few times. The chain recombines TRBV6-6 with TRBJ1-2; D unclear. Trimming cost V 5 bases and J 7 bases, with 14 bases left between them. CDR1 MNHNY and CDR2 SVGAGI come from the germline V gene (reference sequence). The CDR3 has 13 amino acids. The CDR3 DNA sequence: TGTGCCAGCAGTCCGGATTGGGTCTCTGGCTACACCTTC. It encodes CASSPDWVSGYTF.

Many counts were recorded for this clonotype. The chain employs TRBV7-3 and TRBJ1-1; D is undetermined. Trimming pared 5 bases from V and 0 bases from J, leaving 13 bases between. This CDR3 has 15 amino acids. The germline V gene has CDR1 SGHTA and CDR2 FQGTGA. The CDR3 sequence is CASSPVGPMNTEAFF. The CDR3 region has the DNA TGTGCCAGCAGCCCAGTCGGACCCATGAACACTGAAGCTTTCTTT.

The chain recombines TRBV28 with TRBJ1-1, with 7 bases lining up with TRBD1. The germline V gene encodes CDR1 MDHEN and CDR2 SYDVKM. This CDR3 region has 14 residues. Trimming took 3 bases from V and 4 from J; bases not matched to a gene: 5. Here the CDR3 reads CASSFNQGVTEAFF. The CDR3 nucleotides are TGTGCCAGCAGTTTTAATCAGGGGGTCACTGAAGCTTTCTTT.

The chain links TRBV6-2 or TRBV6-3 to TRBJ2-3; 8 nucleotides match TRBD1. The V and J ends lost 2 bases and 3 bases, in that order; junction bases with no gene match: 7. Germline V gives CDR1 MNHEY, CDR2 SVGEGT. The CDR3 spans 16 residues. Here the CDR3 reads CASSYRSHRGTDTQYF. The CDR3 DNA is TGTGCCAGCAGTTACCGCAGCCACAGGGGGACAGATACGCAGTATTTT.

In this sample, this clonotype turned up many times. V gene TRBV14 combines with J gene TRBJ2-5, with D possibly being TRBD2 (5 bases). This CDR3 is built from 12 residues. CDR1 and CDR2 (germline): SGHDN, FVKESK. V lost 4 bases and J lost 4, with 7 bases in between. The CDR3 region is CASSRRLETQYF. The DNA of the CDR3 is TGTGCCAGCAGCCGGAGGTTAGAGACCCAGTACTTC.

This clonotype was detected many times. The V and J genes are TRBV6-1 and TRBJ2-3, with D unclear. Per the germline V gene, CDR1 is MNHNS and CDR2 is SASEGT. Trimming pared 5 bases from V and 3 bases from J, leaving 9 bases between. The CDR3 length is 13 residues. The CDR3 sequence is CASSSWTTDTQYF. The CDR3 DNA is TGTGCCAGCAGTTCCTGGACGACAGATACGCAGTATTTT.

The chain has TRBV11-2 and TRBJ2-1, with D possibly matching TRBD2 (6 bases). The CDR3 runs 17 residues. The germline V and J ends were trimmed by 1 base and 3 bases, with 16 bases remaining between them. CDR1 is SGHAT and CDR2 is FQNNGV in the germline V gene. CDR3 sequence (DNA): TGTGCCAGCAGCTTAGGGGGAGGCGGGGAGAGCTACAATGAGCAGTTCTTC. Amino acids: CASSLGGGGESYNEQFF.

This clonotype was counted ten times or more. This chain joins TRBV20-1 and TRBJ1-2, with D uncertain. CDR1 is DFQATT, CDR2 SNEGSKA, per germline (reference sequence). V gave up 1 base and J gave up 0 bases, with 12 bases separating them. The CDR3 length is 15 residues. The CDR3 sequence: CSARVVNSPNYGYTF. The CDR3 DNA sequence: TGCAGTGCTAGAGTAGTGAACAGTCCTAACTATGGCTACACCTTC.

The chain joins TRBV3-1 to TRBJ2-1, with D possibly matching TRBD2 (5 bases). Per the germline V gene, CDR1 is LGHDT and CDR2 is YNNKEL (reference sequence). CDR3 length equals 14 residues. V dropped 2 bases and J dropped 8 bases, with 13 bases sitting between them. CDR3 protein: CASSQRVLADEQFF. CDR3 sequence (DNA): TGTGCCAGCAGCCAACGGGTGCTAGCCGATGAGCAGTTCTTC.

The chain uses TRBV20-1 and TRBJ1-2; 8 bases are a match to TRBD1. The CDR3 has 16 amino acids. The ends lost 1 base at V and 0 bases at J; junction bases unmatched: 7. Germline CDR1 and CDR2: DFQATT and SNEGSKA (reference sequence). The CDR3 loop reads CSARGYGQGSNYGYTF. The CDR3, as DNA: TGCAGTGCTAGAGGGTATGGACAGGGCTCTAACTATGGCTACACCTTC.

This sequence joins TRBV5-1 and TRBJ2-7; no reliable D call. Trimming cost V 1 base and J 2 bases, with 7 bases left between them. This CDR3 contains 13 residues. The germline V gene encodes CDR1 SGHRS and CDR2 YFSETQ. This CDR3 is CASSLLTTYEQYF. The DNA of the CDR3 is TGCGCCAGCAGCTTGCTCACTACCTACGAGCAGTACTTC.

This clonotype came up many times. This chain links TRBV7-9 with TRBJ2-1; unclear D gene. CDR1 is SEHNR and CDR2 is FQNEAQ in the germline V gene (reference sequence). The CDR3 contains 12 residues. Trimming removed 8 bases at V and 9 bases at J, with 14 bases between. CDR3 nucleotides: TGTGCCAGCGAAAGTCATATGGGTGAGCAGTTCTTC. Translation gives CASESHMGEQFF.

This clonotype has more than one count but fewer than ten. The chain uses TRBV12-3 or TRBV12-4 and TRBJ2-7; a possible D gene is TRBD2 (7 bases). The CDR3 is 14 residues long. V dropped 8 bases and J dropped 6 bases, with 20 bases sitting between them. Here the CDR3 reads CASASGGRSFEQYF. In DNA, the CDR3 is TGTGCCAGCGCCTCGGGGGGCCGTAGTTTCGAGCAGTACTTC.

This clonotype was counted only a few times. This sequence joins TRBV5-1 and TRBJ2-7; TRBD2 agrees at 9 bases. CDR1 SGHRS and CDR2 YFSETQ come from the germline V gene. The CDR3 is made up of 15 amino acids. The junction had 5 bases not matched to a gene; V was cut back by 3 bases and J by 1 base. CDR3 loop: CASSSLAGASYEQYF. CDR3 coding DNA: TGCGCCAGCAGCTCATTAGCGGGGGCATCCTACGAGCAGTACTTC. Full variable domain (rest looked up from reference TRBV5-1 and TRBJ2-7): KAGVTQTPRYLIKTRGQQVTLSCSPISGHRSVSWYQQTPGQGLQFLFEYFSETQRNKGNFPGRFSGRQFSNSRSEMNVSTLELGDSALYLCASSSLAGASYEQYFGPGTRLTVT.

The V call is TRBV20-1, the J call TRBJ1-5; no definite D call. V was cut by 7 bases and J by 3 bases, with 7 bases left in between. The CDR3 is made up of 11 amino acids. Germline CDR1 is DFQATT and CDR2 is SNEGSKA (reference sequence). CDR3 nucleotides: TGCAGTGTTGATAACAATCAGCCCCAGCATTTT. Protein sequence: CSVDNNQPQHF.

CDR3 residues: CASSLDGTYGYTF. Here the CDR3 DNA reads TGCGCCAGCAGCTTGGATGGGACCTATGGCTACACCTTC. V and J are TRBV5-1 and TRBJ1-2; tentatively, D is TRBD1 (5 bases). CDR3 size: 13 residues. Trimming pared 0 bases from V and 4 bases from J, leaving 7 bases between. Germline V gives CDR1 SGHRS, CDR2 YFSETQ.

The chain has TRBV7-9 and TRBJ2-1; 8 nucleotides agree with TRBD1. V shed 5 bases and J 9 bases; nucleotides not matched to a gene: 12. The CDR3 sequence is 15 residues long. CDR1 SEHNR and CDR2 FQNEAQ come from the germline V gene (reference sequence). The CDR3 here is CASSPDRVRVGEQFF. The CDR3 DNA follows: TGTGCCAGCAGCCCGGACAGGGTAAGGGTGGGTGAGCAGTTCTTC.

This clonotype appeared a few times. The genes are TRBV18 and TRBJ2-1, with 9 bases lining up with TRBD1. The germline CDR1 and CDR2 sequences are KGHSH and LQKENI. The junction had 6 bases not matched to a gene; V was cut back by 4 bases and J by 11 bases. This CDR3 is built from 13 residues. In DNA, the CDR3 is TGTGCCAGCTCACGACCGGGACAGGGAAAGCAGTTCTTC. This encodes CASSRPGQGKQFF.

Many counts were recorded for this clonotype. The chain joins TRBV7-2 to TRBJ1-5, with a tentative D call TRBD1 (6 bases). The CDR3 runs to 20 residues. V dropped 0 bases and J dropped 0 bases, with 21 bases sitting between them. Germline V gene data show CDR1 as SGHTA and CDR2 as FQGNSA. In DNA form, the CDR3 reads TGTGCCAGCAGCTTAGCATCGGGACACTCCAGACGGGATAGCAATCAGCCCCAGCATTTT. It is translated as CASSLASGHSRRDSNQPQHF. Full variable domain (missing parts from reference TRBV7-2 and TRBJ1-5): GAGVSQSPSNKVTEKGKDVELRCDPISGHTALYWYRQSLGQGLEFLIYFQGNSAPDKSGLPSDRFSAERTGGSVSTLTIQRTQQEDSAVYLCASSLASGHSRRDSNQPQHFGDGTRLSIL.